The 15 T cell receptor beta chains below all came from one sample that was sequenced in a study of beta chain features in type 1 diabetes. General observations from the study: Among all four CD4+ subsets, Type 1 diabetes patients had TCRB CDR3s that were moderately but significantly shorter.

Expressed TCRB transcripts got sequenced, as all isolated RNA was reverse transcribed. Data came from immunoSEQ multiplex PCR; TCRdb stores just in-frame clones and leaves some out. The table has around 140,000 clones, around 8.8% seen once. These receptors' antigens are unknown. The sequenced sample consisted of central memory CD4+ T cells from blood. The receptors derive from a man aged 25-45 years with type 1 diabetes.

This clone was seen only a few times. Within the sample, other DNA sequences also encode this same CDR3. The chain couples TRBV2 to TRBJ2-5, with a possible D match to TRBD1 (5 bases). Between the trimmed V and J ends, which lost 6 bases and 2 bases, there was a span of 7 bases. CDR3 length: 12 amino acids. Germline CDR1 reads SNHLY; CDR2 reads FYNNEI. CDR3 DNA sequence: TGTGCCAGCAGCAGGGAACAAGAGACCCAGTACTTC. Translation: CASSREQETQYF.

The sample holds a few counts of this clone. The V call is TRBV18, the J call TRBJ1-1, with 7 bases fitting TRBD1. With V trimmed by 8 bases and J by 1 base, 10 bases remained unmatched. The CDR3 is 15 residues long. Germline V gene sequence: CDR1 KGHSH, CDR2 LQKENI. The CDR3 DNA is TGTGCCAGCACCATCATGGGACAGAGGAACACTGAAGCTTTCTTT. Translating it yields CASTIMGQRNTEAFF.

This clone was detected only a few times. The chain uses TRBV15 and TRBJ2-5; 7 nucleotides line up with TRBD1. The CDR3 is 13 residues long. In germline, CDR1 is LNHNV, CDR2 YYDKDF (reference sequence). V was clipped by 5 bases and J by 3 bases; unmatched bases: 3. The DNA of the CDR3 is TGTGCCACCAGCGGTGGGACAGAAGAGACCCAGTACTTC. This sequence encodes CATSGGTEETQYF.

The chain recombines TRBV5-1 with TRBJ2-1; tentatively, D is TRBD1 (6 bases). The CDR3 extends over 14 amino acids. Per the germline V gene, CDR1 is SGHRS and CDR2 is YFSETQ. V dropped 0 bases and J dropped 8 bases, with 12 bases sitting between them. The CDR3 protein is CASSLAQKGDEQFF. CDR3 nucleotides: TGCGCCAGCAGCTTGGCCCAGAAGGGGGATGAGCAGTTCTTC.

This chain connects TRBV18 to TRBJ2-7, with 8 positions matching TRBD2. After removal of 3 bases from V and 3 bases from J, the junction contained 7 bases not matched to a gene. Germline CDR1 and CDR2: KGHSH and LQKENI. CDR3 length: 15 amino acids. The chain's CDR3 is CASSPGSGAFYEQYF. The CDR3 coding sequence is TGTGCCAGCTCACCGGGTAGCGGGGCTTTCTACGAGCAGTACTTC.

The chain couples TRBV28 to TRBJ1-2; 8 bases fit TRBD1. Germline lookup yields CDR1 MDHEN and CDR2 SYDVKM. J was trimmed by 8 bases and V by 5 bases; bases with no gene match: 10. The length of the CDR3 is 14 residues. This CDR3 reads CASSPRQGLGGYTF. CDR3 in DNA: TGTGCCAGCAGTCCCCGACAGGGGCTAGGGGGCTACACCTTC.

This clone was detected a few times. This chain uses TRBV4-2 with TRBJ2-7, with 11 bases lining up with TRBD1. CDR1 and CDR2 from the germline V gene are LGHNA and YNFKEQ. This CDR3 contains 15 residues. Trimming cost V 4 bases and J 5 bases; bases outside gene matches: 7. DNA for the CDR3: TGTGCCAGCAGCCGATTAGGACAGGGGGCGGACGAGCAGTACTTC. Amino acid sequence: CASSRLGQGADEQYF.

The chain links TRBV18 to TRBJ1-1; 9 bases agree with TRBD1. The CDR3 extends over 13 amino acids. The V and J ends lost 3 bases and 7 bases, in that order; junction bases with no gene match: 3. Germline CDR1 and CDR2: KGHSH and LQKENI. Here the CDR3 reads CASSPGQGGEAFF. CDR3 DNA sequence: TGTGCCAGCTCACCGGGACAGGGCGGTGAAGCTTTCTTT.

This clone appeared a few times. This sequence joins TRBV18 and TRBJ1-4; D may be TRBD1 (6 bases). V lost 2 bases to trimming and J lost 6 bases, with 16 bases between them. The CDR3 consists of 16 residues. The germline V gene encodes CDR1 KGHSH and CDR2 LQKENI. The CDR3 protein is CASSPKTAGADEKLFF. In DNA form, the CDR3 reads TGTGCCAGCTCACCAAAGACGGCAGGGGCGGATGAAAAACTGTTTTTT.

This clone has a count of ten or more. The rearrangement links TRBV10-2 to TRBJ1-1; tentative D call: TRBD1 (6 bases). CDR3 length: 13 amino acids. V was pared by 2 bases and J by 4 bases, with 8 bases between. Germline loops: CDR1 WSHSY, CDR2 SAAADI. The CDR3 sequence is CASSEQGSTEAFF. The CDR3 coding sequence is TGCGCCAGCAGTGAGCAGGGGTCCACTGAAGCTTTCTTT.

This clone was picked up a small number of times. J is TRBJ2-3 and V is TRBV20-1; D ambiguous. Trimming cost V 2 bases and J 10 bases, with 10 bases left between them. Germline V gives CDR1 DFQATT, CDR2 SNEGSKA (reference sequence). This CDR3 comprises 11 residues. The CDR3 DNA sequence: TGCAGTGCTAGAACCCAACAACCGCAGTATTTT. It yields the protein CSARTQQPQYF.

This clone was seen only a few times. This chain connects TRBV25-1 to TRBJ1-4, with D hard to call. CDR1 and CDR2 from the germline V gene are MGHDK and SYGVNS. The germline V and J ends were trimmed by 3 bases and 0 bases, with 8 bases remaining between them. The CDR3 is made up of 15 amino acids. Written as DNA, the CDR3 is TGTGCCAGCAGTGACGAGACTGCAACTAATGAAAAACTGTTTTTT. Encoded protein: CASSDETATNEKLFF.

This clone was counted a few times. Written as DNA, the CDR3 is TGTGCCTGGAGACCGATCGACAGGGGAGTCACCGGGGAGCTGTTTTTT. This codes for CAWRPIDRGVTGELFF. The V and J genes are TRBV30 and TRBJ2-2, with 8 bases identical to TRBD1. The V and J ends lost 3 bases and 4 bases, in that order; junction bases with no gene match: 10. CDR3 size: 16 residues. Germline V gene data show CDR1 as GTSNPN and CDR2 as SVGIG (reference sequence). Filled out from reference TRBV30 and TRBJ2-2, the complete variable domain reads SQTIHQWPATLVQPVGSPLSLECTVEGTSNPNLYWYRQAAGRGLQLLFYSVGIGQISSEVPQNLSASRPQDRQFILSSKKLLLSDSGFYLCAWRPIDRGVTGELFFGEGSRLTVL.

The chain combines TRBV5-1 with TRBJ2-2, with D hard to call. Germline CDR1 is SGHRS and CDR2 is YFSETQ. V shed 4 bases and J shed 4 bases, with 8 bases lying between them. CDR3 length: 13 residues. As DNA, the CDR3 is TGCGCCAGCAGCCTATTGCTCACCGGGGAGCTGTTTTTT. Amino acids: CASSLLLTGELFF.

In its sample, this clone ranks as medium-sized. V is TRBV5-1 and J is TRBJ2-2; TRBD1 aligns across 7 bases. There are 14 residues in the CDR3. V shed 0 bases and J 8 bases; nucleotides not matched to a gene: 4. Germline CDR1 SGHRS, CDR2 YFSETQ. This chain's CDR3 is CASSLEGTAGELFF. DNA of the CDR3: TGCGCCAGCAGCTTGGAAGGGACAGCTGGGGAGCTGTTTTTT. The entire variable domain, with the rest obtained from reference TRBV5-1 and TRBJ2-2, is as follows: KAGVTQTPRYLIKTRGQQVTLSCSPISGHRSVSWYQQTPGQGLQFLFEYFSETQRNKGNFPGRFSGRQFSNSRSEMNVSTLELGDSALYLCASSLEGTAGELFFGEGSRLTVL.